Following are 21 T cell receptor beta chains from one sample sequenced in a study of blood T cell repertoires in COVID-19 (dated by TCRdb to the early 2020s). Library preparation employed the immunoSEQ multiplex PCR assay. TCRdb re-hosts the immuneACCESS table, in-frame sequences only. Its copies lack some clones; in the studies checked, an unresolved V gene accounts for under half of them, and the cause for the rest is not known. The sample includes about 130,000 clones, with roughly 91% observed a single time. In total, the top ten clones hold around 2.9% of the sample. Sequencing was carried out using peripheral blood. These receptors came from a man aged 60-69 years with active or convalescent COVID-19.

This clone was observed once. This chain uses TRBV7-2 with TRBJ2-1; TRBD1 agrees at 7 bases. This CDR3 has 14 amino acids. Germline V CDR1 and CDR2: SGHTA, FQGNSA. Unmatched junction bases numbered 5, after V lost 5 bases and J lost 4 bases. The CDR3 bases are TGTGCCAGCAGCAGAGGGGACAGATACAATGAGCAGTTCTTC. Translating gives CASSRGDRYNEQFF.

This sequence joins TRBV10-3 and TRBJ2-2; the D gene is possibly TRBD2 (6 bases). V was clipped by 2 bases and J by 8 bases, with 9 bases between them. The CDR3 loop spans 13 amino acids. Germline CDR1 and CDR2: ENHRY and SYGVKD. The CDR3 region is CAISEGGAGELFF. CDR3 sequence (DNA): TGTGCCATCAGTGAGGGCGGGGCGGGGGAGCTGTTTTTT.

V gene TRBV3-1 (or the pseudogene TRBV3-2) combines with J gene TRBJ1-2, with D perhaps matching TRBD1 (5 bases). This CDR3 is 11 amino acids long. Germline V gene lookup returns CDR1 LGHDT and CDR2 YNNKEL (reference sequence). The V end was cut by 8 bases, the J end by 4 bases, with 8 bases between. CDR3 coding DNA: TGTGCCAGCGCTCAGGGCTATGGCTACACCTTC. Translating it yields CASAQGYGYTF.

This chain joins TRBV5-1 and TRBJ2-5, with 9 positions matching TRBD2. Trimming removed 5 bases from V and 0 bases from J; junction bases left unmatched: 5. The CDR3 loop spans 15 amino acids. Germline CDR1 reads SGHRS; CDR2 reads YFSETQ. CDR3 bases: TGCGCCAGCAGTTCTCTAGCGGGGTACCAAGAGACCCAGTACTTC. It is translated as CASSSLAGYQETQYF.

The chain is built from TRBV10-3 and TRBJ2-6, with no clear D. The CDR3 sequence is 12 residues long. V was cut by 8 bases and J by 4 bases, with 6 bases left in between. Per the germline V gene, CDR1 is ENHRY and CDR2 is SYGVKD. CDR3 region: CAISQGANVLTF. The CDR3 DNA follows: TGTGCCATCTCCCAAGGGGCCAACGTCCTGACTTTC.

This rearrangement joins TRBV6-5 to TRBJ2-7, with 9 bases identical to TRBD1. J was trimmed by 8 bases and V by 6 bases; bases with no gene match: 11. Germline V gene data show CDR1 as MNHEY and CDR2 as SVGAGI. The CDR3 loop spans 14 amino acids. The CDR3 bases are TGTGCCAGCAGACATCGGGACAGGGTAGGGCAGCAGTACTTC. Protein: CASRHRDRVGQQYF.

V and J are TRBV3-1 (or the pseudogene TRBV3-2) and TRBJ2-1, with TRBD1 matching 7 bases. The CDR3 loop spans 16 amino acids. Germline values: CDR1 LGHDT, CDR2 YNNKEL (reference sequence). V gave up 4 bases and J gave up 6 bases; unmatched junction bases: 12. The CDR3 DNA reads TGTGCCAGCAGCCTCTCAAGATCGACAGGGCTCAATGAGCAGTTCTTC. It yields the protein CASSLSRSTGLNEQFF.

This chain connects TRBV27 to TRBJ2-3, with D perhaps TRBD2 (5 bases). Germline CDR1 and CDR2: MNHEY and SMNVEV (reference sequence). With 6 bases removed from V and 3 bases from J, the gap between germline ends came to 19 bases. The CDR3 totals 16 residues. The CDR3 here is CASRPARTGVTDTQYF. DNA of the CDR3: TGTGCCAGCAGACCCGCCCGGACTGGGGTGACAGATACGCAGTATTTT.

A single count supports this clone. CDR3 sequence: CASSRGTSGPGANVLTF. The CDR3 DNA reads TGTGCCAGCAGCAGGGGGACTAGCGGCCCTGGGGCCAACGTCCTGACTTTC. The chain uses TRBV9 and TRBJ2-6, with TRBD2 identical over 11 bases. The CDR3 totals 17 residues. V shed 4 bases and J 2 bases; nucleotides not matched to a gene: 5. Germline V lookup: CDR1 SGDLS, CDR2 YYNGEE.

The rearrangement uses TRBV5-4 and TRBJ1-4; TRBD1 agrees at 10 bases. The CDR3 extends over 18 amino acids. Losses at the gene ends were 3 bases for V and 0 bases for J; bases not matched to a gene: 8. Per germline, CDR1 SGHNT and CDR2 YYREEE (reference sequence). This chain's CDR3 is CASSSARDRGATNEKLFF. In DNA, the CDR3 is TGTGCCAGCAGCTCGGCACGGGACAGGGGCGCAACTAATGAAAAACTGTTTTTT.

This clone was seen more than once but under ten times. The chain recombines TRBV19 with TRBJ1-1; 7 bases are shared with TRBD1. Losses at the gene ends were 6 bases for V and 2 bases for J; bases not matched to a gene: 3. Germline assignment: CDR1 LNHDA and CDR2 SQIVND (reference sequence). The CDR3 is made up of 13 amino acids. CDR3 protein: CASRTGANTEAFF. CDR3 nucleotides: TGTGCCAGTAGAACAGGGGCTAACACTGAAGCTTTCTTT.

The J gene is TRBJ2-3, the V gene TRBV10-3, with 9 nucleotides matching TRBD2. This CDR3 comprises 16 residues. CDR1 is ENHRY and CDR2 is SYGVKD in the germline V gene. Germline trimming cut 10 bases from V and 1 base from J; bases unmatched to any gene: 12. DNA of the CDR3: TGTGCCACCACGGGCCCTTTAGCGGGGGGCACAGATACGCAGTATTTT. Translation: CATTGPLAGGTDTQYF.

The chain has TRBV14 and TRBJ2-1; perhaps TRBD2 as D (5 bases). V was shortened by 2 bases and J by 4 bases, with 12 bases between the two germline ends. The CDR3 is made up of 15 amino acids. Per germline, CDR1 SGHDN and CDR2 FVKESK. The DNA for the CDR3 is TGTGCCAGCAGCCAATGGACTGGCCCGTACAATGAGCAGTTCTTC. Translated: CASSQWTGPYNEQFF.

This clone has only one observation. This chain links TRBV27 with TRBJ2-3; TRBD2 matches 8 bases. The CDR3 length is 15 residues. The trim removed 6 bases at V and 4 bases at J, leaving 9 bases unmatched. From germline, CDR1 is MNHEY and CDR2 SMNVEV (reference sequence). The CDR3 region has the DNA TGTGCCAGCAGATCCTCCGGGACTAGATCAGATACGCAGTATTTT. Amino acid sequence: CASRSSGTRSDTQYF.

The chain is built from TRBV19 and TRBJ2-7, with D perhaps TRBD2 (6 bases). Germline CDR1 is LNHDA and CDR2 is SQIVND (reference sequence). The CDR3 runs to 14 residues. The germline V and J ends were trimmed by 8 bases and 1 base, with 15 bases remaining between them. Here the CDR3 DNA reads TGTGCCAGTGAAAGCGGAGGAGGGTCCTACGAGCAGTACTTC. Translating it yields CASESGGGSYEQYF.

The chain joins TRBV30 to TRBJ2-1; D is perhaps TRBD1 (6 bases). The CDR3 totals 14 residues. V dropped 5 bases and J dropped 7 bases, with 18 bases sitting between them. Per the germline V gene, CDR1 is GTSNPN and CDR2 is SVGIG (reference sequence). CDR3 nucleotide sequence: TGTGCCTGGGGGACATATTCTGGGGCTAATGAGCAGTTCTTC. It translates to CAWGTYSGANEQFF.

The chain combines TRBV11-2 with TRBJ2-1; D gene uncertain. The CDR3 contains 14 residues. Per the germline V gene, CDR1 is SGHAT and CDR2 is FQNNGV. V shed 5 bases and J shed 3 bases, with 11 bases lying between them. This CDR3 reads CASSPRGHYNEQFF. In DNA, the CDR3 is TGTGCCAGCAGCCCCCGCGGCCACTACAATGAGCAGTTCTTC.

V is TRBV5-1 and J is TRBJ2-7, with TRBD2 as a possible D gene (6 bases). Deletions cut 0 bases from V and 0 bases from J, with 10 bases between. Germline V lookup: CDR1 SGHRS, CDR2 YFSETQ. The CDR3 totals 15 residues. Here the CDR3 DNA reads TGCGCCAGCAGCTTGGCCTCGGGGGTCTCCTACGAGCAGTACTTC. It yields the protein CASSLASGVSYEQYF.

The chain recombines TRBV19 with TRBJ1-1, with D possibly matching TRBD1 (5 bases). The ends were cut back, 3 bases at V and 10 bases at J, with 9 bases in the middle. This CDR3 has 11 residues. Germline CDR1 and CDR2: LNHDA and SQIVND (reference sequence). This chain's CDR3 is CASSMAGGAFF. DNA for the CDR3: TGTGCCAGTAGTATGGCGGGGGGAGCTTTCTTT.

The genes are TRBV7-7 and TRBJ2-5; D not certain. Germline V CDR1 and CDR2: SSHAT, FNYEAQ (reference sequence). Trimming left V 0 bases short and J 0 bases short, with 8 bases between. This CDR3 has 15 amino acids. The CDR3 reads CASSLAVGYQETQYF. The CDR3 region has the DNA TGTGCCAGCAGCTTAGCTGTCGGGTACCAAGAGACCCAGTACTTC.

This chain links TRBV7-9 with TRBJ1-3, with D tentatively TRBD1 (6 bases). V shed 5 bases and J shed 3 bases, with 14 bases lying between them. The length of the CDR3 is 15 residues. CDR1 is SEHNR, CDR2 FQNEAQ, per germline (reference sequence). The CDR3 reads CASSRLTGGGNTIYF. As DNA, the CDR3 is TGTGCCAGCAGCAGACTGACAGGAGGTGGAAACACCATATATTTT. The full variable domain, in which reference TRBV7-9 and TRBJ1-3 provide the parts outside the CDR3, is DTGVSQNPRHKITKRGQNVTFRCDPISEHNRLYWYRQTLGQGPEFLTYFQNEAQLEKSRLLSDRFSAERPKGSFSTLEIQRTEQGDSAMYLCASSRLTGGGNTIYFGEGSWLTVV.